This T cell receptor (beta chain) was recorded in a study of T cell repertoires in cytomegalovirus infection. Trimming left V 1 base short and J 7 bases short, with 8 bases between. Per germline, CDR1 SGHTA and CDR2 FQGNSA. The CDR3 runs to 12 residues. This clonotype was seen repeatedly, ten times or more. As yet, its antigen is unknown. MiXCR, applied by TCRdb to the reads, yields one record per CDR3 protein. The sample carries fewer than 200,000 distinct CDR3 sequences, approximately 20% recorded once. Study observations and caveats: Cumulative frequency of public TCR beta families picked out carriers of CMV plus the relevant HLA. It was HLA-C-restricted CMV-specific TCR beta clonotypes that dominated the response ex vivo.

Sequenced sample: PBMCs. The chain recombines TRBV7-2 with TRBJ2-7, with D uncertain. The TCR originated in a human donor in good health (CMV status not recorded). Some clones in this sample may be carry-over from other donors' samples. In DNA, the CDR3 is TGTGCCAGCAGCTTAGGGGTTGGAGAGCAGTACTTC. Translating gives CASSLGVGEQYF.